This T cell receptor beta chain was sequenced during a study of shared clonotypes between healthy human individuals. Germline CDR1 LNHDA, CDR2 SQIVND (reference sequence). V dropped 6 bases and J dropped 7 bases, with 22 bases sitting between them. The CDR3 consists of 16 residues. Ten or more counts support this clone. Several immunoSEQ plates held equal portions of the genomic DNA taken from each subset. TCRdb keeps only in-frame clones here, not all; method: immunoSEQ multiplex PCR. The sample holds about 640,000 clones, more than 70% seen once. This clonotype was obtained from a woman in her 30s in good health. Source material: memory CD4+ T cells sorted from blood. Subset described: CD45RA-negative fraction. The chain links TRBV19 to TRBJ1-5; a possible D gene is TRBD1 (6 bases). CDR3: CASRTQQGSGGQPQHF. DNA of the CDR3: TGTGCCAGTAGAACCCAACAGGGCTCCGGTGGGCAGCCCCAGCATTTT. The complete variable domain, with remaining parts taken from reference TRBV19 and TRBJ1-5, reads DGGITQSPKYLFRKEGQNVTLSCEQNLNHDAMYWYRQDPGQGLRLIYYSQIVNDFQKGDIAEGYSVSREKKESFPLTVTSAQKNPTAFYLCASRTQQGSGGQPQHFGDGTRLSIL.